Below, 19 T cell receptor beta chains from the same sample are listed, as sequenced in a study of identical twins. TCRdb used MiXCR to reprocess the 5' RACE reads, holding one entry per CDR3 protein. The table has 350,000 to 600,000 distinct CDR3 sequences, approximately 15% seen once; the top ten hold more than 0.5%. The sample was also linked to a second study, of yellow fever vaccine responses in identical twins.

The sequenced sample consisted of CD4+ T cells sorted from blood. The receptors derive from a woman aged 18-29 years in good health.

This chain connects TRBV15 to TRBJ1-4; D ambiguous. The CDR3 spans 16 residues. In germline, CDR1 is LNHNV, CDR2 YYDKDF (reference sequence). Trimming left V 0 bases short and J 7 bases short, with 15 bases between. CDR3 nucleotides: TGTGCCACCAGCAGAGATTTCTCGGGGAGCGGTGAAAAACTGTTTTTT. This gives the protein CATSRDFSGSGEKLFF.

This clonotype was seen only a few times. The chain combines TRBV24-1 with TRBJ2-1, with a possible D match to TRBD1 (6 bases). Trimming shortened V by 4 bases and J by 0 bases, and 18 bases separated the two germline ends. From germline, CDR1 is KGHDR and CDR2 SFDVKD. The CDR3 totals 18 residues. The CDR3, as DNA: TGTGCCACCAGTGACCCCGGACAGTATTCTCACTCCTACAATGAGCAGTTCTTC. This encodes CATSDPGQYSHSYNEQFF.

J is TRBJ2-5 and V is TRBV4-3; D is unclear. The CDR3 extends over 14 amino acids. The ends were cut back, 0 bases at V and 3 bases at J, with 8 bases in the middle. The germline V gene encodes CDR1 LGHNA and CDR2 YSLEER. The CDR3 region has the DNA TGCGCCAGCAGCCAAGAAGTATTTGAAGAGACCCAGTACTTC. Encoded protein: CASSQEVFEETQYF.

This clonotype appeared a few times. J is TRBJ1-3 and V is TRBV28, with 10 bases fitting TRBD1. The CDR3 has 18 residues. Germline V gene lookup returns CDR1 MDHEN and CDR2 SYDVKM. V shed 4 bases and J 4 bases; nucleotides not matched to a gene: 13. The CDR3 DNA reads TGTGCCAGCAGTTCCCAACCCACGACAGGGGGCGTAGGAAACACCATATATTTT. Translation: CASSSQPTTGGVGNTIYF.

This chain joins TRBV20-1 and TRBJ2-1, with a possible D match to TRBD2 (5 bases). The V gene lost 3 bases and the J gene lost 8 bases, with 17 bases spanning the gap. This CDR3 has 14 residues. Germline CDR1 reads DFQATT; CDR2 reads SNEGSKA (reference sequence). CDR3: CSARAGGSWYEQFF. CDR3 in DNA: TGCAGTGCTAGGGCAGGCGGGTCCTGGTATGAGCAGTTCTTC.

V and J are TRBV12-3 or TRBV12-4 and TRBJ2-2; TRBD1 matches 8 bases. After removal of 5 bases from V and 1 base from J, the junction contained 6 bases not matched to a gene. This CDR3 has 16 amino acids. CDR3 DNA sequence: TGTGCCAGCAGTCCCTCCGGGACAGGGAACACCGGGGAGCTGTTTTTT. This gives the protein CASSPSGTGNTGELFF.

This clonotype was counted only a few times. This chain uses TRBV6-2 or TRBV6-3 with TRBJ1-1; 7 bases agree with TRBD1. The CDR3 runs to 16 residues. V dropped 7 bases and J dropped 1; count of bases not matched to a gene: 12. Germline V gene data show CDR1 as MNHEY and CDR2 as SVGEGT. This CDR3 is CASKGFLDRPNTEAFF. CDR3 bases: TGTGCCAGCAAGGGGTTCTTGGACAGGCCGAACACTGAAGCTTTCTTT.

V usage is TRBV11-2 and J usage is TRBJ2-5; 9 bases map to TRBD2. Trimming cost V 0 bases and J 2 bases; bases outside gene matches: 10. This CDR3 has 18 residues. In germline, CDR1 is SGHAT, CDR2 FQNNGV. The CDR3 reads CASSLDRAFLAGQETQYF. The DNA for the CDR3 is TGTGCCAGCAGCTTAGATCGCGCGTTCCTAGCGGGGCAAGAGACCCAGTACTTC.

The rearrangement links TRBV29-1 to TRBJ1-1; 7 bases are shared with TRBD1. The CDR3 extends over 13 amino acids. CDR1 and CDR2 from the germline V gene are SQVTM and ANQGSEA. With V trimmed by 7 bases and J by 0 bases, 5 bases remained unmatched. The CDR3: CSASGQVNTEAFF. For the CDR3, the DNA is TGCAGCGCCAGCGGACAGGTGAACACTGAAGCTTTCTTT.

The chain is built from TRBV5-1 and TRBJ1-1, with TRBD1 identical over 7 bases. The CDR3 length is 17 residues. The junction had 11 bases not matched to a gene; V was cut back by 3 bases and J by 0 bases. Germline CDR1 is SGHRS and CDR2 is YFSETQ. The CDR3 loop is CASSSSGGREMNTEAFF. CDR3 sequence (DNA): TGCGCCAGCAGCTCGTCAGGGGGAAGGGAAATGAACACTGAAGCTTTCTTT.

The genes are TRBV24-1 and TRBJ2-2; TRBD1 agrees at 7 bases. The CDR3 is made up of 13 amino acids. Germline V gene lookup returns CDR1 KGHDR and CDR2 SFDVKD. Germline trimming cut 4 bases from V and 8 bases from J; bases unmatched to any gene: 3. The CDR3 DNA reads as TGTGCCACCAGTGAACCGGGACAGGGGGAGCTGTTTTTT. It specifies CATSEPGQGELFF.

The sample holds many counts of this clonotype. The chain combines TRBV12-3 or TRBV12-4 with TRBJ2-3; D possibly corresponds to TRBD2 (5 bases). The CDR3 is 15 amino acids. Trimming stripped 0 bases from V and 1 base from J, with 8 bases between. The CDR3 DNA reads TGTGCCAGCAGTTTAGCGTGGGGAGGCACAGATACGCAGTATTTT. Encoded protein: CASSLAWGGTDTQYF.

The sample holds many counts of this clonotype. This chain links TRBV20-1 with TRBJ2-5; possibly TRBD2 for D (7 bases). CDR3 size: 15 residues. V was pared by 5 bases and J by 5 bases, with 21 bases between. Germline values: CDR1 DFQATT, CDR2 SNEGSKA (reference sequence). In DNA form, the CDR3 reads TGCAGTGCTTGTTTGGAGGGGGGGTCGTTCGAGACCCAGTACTTC. It translates to CSACLEGGSFETQYF.

This clonotype has only a few counts. The chain employs TRBV12-3 or TRBV12-4 and TRBJ1-5; a weak D match, TRBD1 (6 bases). Trimming pared 3 bases from V and 5 bases from J, leaving 17 bases between. CDR3 length: 16 amino acids. CDR3 DNA sequence: TGTGCCAGCAGTTTTGGGGCGGGGGGCCCAGATCAGCCCCAGCATTTT. This translates into CASSFGAGGPDQPQHF.

This clonotype was detected only a few times. Here the CDR3 reads CASSQGLPNRYEQYF. CDR3 nucleotides: TGCGCCAGCAGCCAGGGACTCCCGAACCGATACGAGCAGTACTTC. The chain joins TRBV4-3 to TRBJ2-7; the D gene is possibly TRBD2 (6 bases). There are 15 residues in the CDR3. The V end lost 3 bases, the J end lost 4 bases, and 16 bases lay between the germline ends. CDR1 and CDR2 (germline): LGHNA, YSLEER.

This clonotype was found a few times. V gene TRBV20-1 combines with J gene TRBJ2-1, with D possibly matching TRBD1 (6 bases). V lost 3 bases and J lost 3, with 9 bases in between. The germline gives CDR1 DFQATT, CDR2 SNEGSKA (reference sequence). The CDR3 is made up of 13 amino acids. The CDR3 reads CSARRQVYNEQFF. In DNA, the CDR3 is TGCAGTGCTAGGCGACAGGTCTACAATGAGCAGTTCTTC.

This clonotype was recorded a few times. The junction differs from germline at one of its ends, possibly a read error. J is TRBJ2-7 and V is TRBV9; perhaps TRBD1 as D (5 bases). The CDR3 extends over 14 amino acids. CDR1 and CDR2 from the germline V gene are SGDLS and YYNGEE. The CDR3 sequence is CASSVDAGTYEQYF. CDR3 nucleotides: TGTGCCAGCAGTGTAGACGCAGGGACCTACGAGCAGTACTTC.

This rearrangement joins TRBV7-9 to TRBJ2-3; D unclear. The germline V gene encodes CDR1 SEHNR and CDR2 FQNEAQ (reference sequence). Trimming removed 5 bases from V and 6 bases from J, with 12 bases in between. The length of the CDR3 is 13 residues. The DNA for the CDR3 is TGTGCCAGCAGCGGCAACTCAAGGGATACGCAGTATTTT. It encodes CASSGNSRDTQYF. Complete variable domain (other parts from reference TRBV7-9 and TRBJ2-3): DTGVSQNPRHKITKRGQNVTFRCDPISEHNRLYWYRQTLGQGPEFLTYFQNEAQLEKSRLLSDRFSAERPKGSFSTLEIQRTEQGDSAMYLCASSGNSRDTQYFGPGTRLTVL.

This clonotype has only a few counts. This chain connects TRBV11-2 to TRBJ1-2; perhaps TRBD1 as D (5 bases). V was clipped by 0 bases and J by 8 bases, with 13 bases between them. The germline CDR1 and CDR2 sequences are SGHAT and FQNNGV. The CDR3 sequence is 14 residues long. CDR3 nucleotide sequence: TGTGCCAGCAGCTTAGATGGGGCAGGGACCGGCTACACCTTC. It yields the protein CASSLDGAGTGYTF.